The 21 T cell receptor beta chains in this list originate from one sample, sequenced in a study of OX40 agonist ivuxolimab in advanced cancers. Measured with immunoSEQ multiplex PCR; TCRdb has only the in-frame clones, and not every one. Counted here are fewer than 95,000 clones, 80% to 95% occurring once; the ten biggest clones make up 0.43%. Sample: CD4+ or CD8+ T cells sorted from blood, taken in a trial of the OX40 agonist ivuxolimab. Every receptor here comes from an adult with an advanced solid tumor such as melanoma, head and neck, liver or kidney cancer.

J is TRBJ2-5 and V is TRBV7-6; D gene ambiguous. This CDR3 comprises 13 residues. Trimming removed 4 bases at V and 3 bases at J, with 9 bases between. CDR1 and CDR2 (germline): SGHVS, FNYEAQ. The CDR3 spells CASSSLEEETQYF. In nucleotides, the CDR3 is TGTGCCAGCAGCTCGTTAGAAGAAGAGACCCAGTACTTC.

For this clone: Other DNA sequences in the sample encode the same CDR3. The V call is TRBV28, the J call TRBJ2-5, with D possibly matching TRBD2 (6 bases). Germline CDR1 MDHEN, CDR2 SYDVKM. Between the trimmed V and J ends, which lost 7 bases and 4 bases, there was a span of 13 bases. The CDR3 totals 13 residues. The CDR3 region has the DNA TGTGCCAGCAATCTGCCCGGGGGAGAGACCCAGTACTTC. Its translation: CASNLPGGETQYF.

The rearrangement links TRBV4-1 to TRBJ1-1; the D is unclear. Germline values: CDR1 MGHRA, CDR2 YSYEKL. CDR3 length: 14 amino acids. Trimming pared 0 bases from V and 4 bases from J, leaving 9 bases between. DNA of the CDR3: TGCGCCAGCAGCCAAGATCGGCCAGCCACTGAAGCTTTCTTT. It codes for CASSQDRPATEAFF.

The chain is built from TRBV18 and TRBJ2-1; D remains unclear. The CDR3 sequence is 15 residues long. The germline V gene has CDR1 KGHSH and CDR2 LQKENI. The V and J ends lost 0 bases and 2 bases respectively, with 8 bases between them. CDR3 sequence (DNA): TGTGCCAGCTCACCACCGCTTCAGGCCTACAATGAGCAGTTCTTC. Translation: CASSPPLQAYNEQFF. Full variable domain (remainder filled in from reference TRBV18 and TRBJ2-1): NAGVMQNPRHLVRRRGQEARLRCSPMKGHSHVYWYRQLPEEGLKFMVYLQKENIIDESGMPKERFSAEFPKEGPSILRIQQVVRGDSAAYFCASSPPLQAYNEQFFGPGTRLTVL.

Comments on this clone: At one end the junction does not follow the germline gene, possibly because of a read error. Here the CDR3 DNA reads TGTGCTAGCAGCCTCAGGGTGGGTAGAGGGGCGGACACTGAAGCTTTCTTT. Protein product: CASSLRVGRGADTEAFF. The chain combines TRBV7-7 with TRBJ1-1, with D perhaps TRBD1 (5 bases). The V gene's germline CDR1 is SSHAT and CDR2 FNYEAQ (reference sequence). This CDR3 has 17 residues.

This rearrangement joins TRBV15 to TRBJ2-2, with D hard to call. Trimming removed 1 base from V and 3 bases from J, with 6 bases in between. This CDR3 has 14 residues. Per the germline V gene, CDR1 is LNHNV and CDR2 is YYDKDF (reference sequence). The CDR3 here is CATSRVEDTGELFF. In nucleotides, the CDR3 is TGTGCCACCAGCAGAGTTGAGGACACCGGGGAGCTGTTTTTT.

This clone turned up a few times. The rearrangement joins TRBV13 to TRBJ1-5, with D perhaps matching TRBD1 (5 bases). CDR1 and CDR2 (germline): PRHDT, FYEKMQ (reference sequence). The V end lost 8 bases, the J end lost 9 bases, and 14 bases lay between the germline ends. CDR3 length: 12 residues. CDR3 nucleotide sequence: TGTGCCAGCGCTTCGGGGACGCGGCCCCAGCATTTT. Its translation is CASASGTRPQHF.

In this sample, this clone turned up once. The J gene is TRBJ1-2, the V gene TRBV6-1, with a tentative D call TRBD1 (6 bases). V lost 0 bases and J lost 3, with 11 bases in between. Germline V gives CDR1 MNHNS, CDR2 SASEGT. This CDR3 contains 15 residues. CDR3 nucleotides: TGTGCCAGCAGTGAAGCGCTTCAGGGGTACTATGGCTACACCTTC. Translation gives CASSEALQGYYGYTF.

The chain has TRBV4-1 and TRBJ2-7, with D uncertain. Trimming pared 0 bases from V and 0 bases from J, leaving 6 bases between. The CDR3 is 14 amino acids. Germline V gives CDR1 MGHRA, CDR2 YSYEKL. The chain's CDR3 is CASSQDWSSYEQYF. CDR3 nucleotides: TGCGCCAGCAGCCAAGATTGGAGCTCCTACGAGCAGTACTTC.

This chain joins TRBV5-1 and TRBJ2-5, with 7 bases fitting TRBD2. The junction had 8 bases not matched to a gene; V was cut back by 6 bases and J by 3 bases. The CDR3 loop spans 14 amino acids. Germline V CDR1 and CDR2: SGHRS, YFSETQ. CDR3 in DNA: TGCGCCAGCACCACGGGAGGAGCGGAAGAGACCCAGTACTTC. Translation gives CASTTGGAEETQYF.

This chain uses TRBV10-3 with TRBJ1-2; the D is unclear. The CDR3 runs to 12 residues. The V gene lost 0 bases and the J gene lost 8 bases, with 7 bases spanning the gap. From germline, CDR1 is ENHRY and CDR2 SYGVKD. Here the CDR3 DNA reads TGTGCCATCAGTGAGTCAATGAGGGGCTACACCTTC. Its protein product is CAISESMRGYTF.

To note about this clone: The germline gene is not matched at one end of the junction; a read error may be the cause. V gene TRBV30 combines with J gene TRBJ2-7; D gene ambiguous. CDR1 and CDR2 from the germline V gene are GTSNPN and SVGIG (reference sequence). This CDR3 has 11 residues. The CDR3: CAWSSRLHSGF. CDR3 in DNA: TGTGCCTGGTCTTCGAGGCTCCATTCCGGCTTC.

This chain's CDR3 is CASSYSRTAYGYTF. CDR3 in DNA: TGTGCCAGCAGTTACTCGAGAACAGCGTATGGCTACACCTTC. The chain employs TRBV6-6 and TRBJ1-2; D remains unclear. Between the trimmed V and J ends, which lost 0 bases and 5 bases, there was a span of 10 bases. This CDR3 comprises 14 residues. CDR1 is MNHNY and CDR2 is SVGAGI in the germline V gene (reference sequence).

The chain couples TRBV7-2 to TRBJ1-1; 7 bases are shared with TRBD1. V lost 0 bases, J lost 10 bases, and 8 bases stayed unmatched. The CDR3 spans 14 residues. CDR1 is SGHTA and CDR2 is FQGNSA in the germline V gene. The CDR3 region has the DNA TGTGCCAGCAGCTTAGCGCAGGGGGTGTCGGCAGCTTTCTTT. Translation gives CASSLAQGVSAAFF.

The rearrangement joins TRBV6-1 to TRBJ1-2, with D tentatively TRBD1 (6 bases). V lost 4 bases and J 2 bases, leaving 8 bases between the germline ends. CDR3 length equals 13 residues. CDR1 is MNHNS, CDR2 SASEGT, per germline. CDR3 sequence: CASSGDTNYGYTF. The DNA for the CDR3 is TGTGCCAGCAGTGGGGACACCAACTATGGCTACACCTTC.

The chain recombines TRBV19 with TRBJ2-3, with 7 bases that match TRBD2. The CDR3 covers 16 residues. Germline V gene sequence: CDR1 LNHDA, CDR2 SQIVND (reference sequence). Losses at the gene ends were 3 bases for V and 4 bases for J; bases not matched to a gene: 10. The CDR3 here is CASSIGWTRTPDTQYF. CDR3 nucleotide sequence: TGTGCCAGTAGTATTGGGTGGACTAGGACCCCAGATACGCAGTATTTT.

This clone has just one count. The J gene is TRBJ2-1, the V gene TRBV29-1; D is possibly TRBD2 (5 bases). The germline V and J ends were trimmed by 6 bases and 7 bases, with 13 bases remaining between them. The germline gives CDR1 SQVTM, CDR2 ANQGSEA. This CDR3 is 12 amino acids long. The DNA of the CDR3 is TGCAGCGTGCCCGCGGGCGGGAATGAGCAGTTCTTC. Encoded protein: CSVPAGGNEQFF.

This chain connects TRBV18 to TRBJ2-2, with D perhaps matching TRBD1 (6 bases). The germline CDR1 and CDR2 sequences are KGHSH and LQKENI. The V end was cut by 2 bases, the J end by 0 bases, with 7 bases between. The CDR3 totals 15 residues. Here the CDR3 DNA reads TGTGCCAGCTCACCAGGGACAACGAACACCGGGGAGCTGTTTTTT. Residues: CASSPGTTNTGELFF.

The chain links TRBV6-1 to TRBJ2-2, with D unclear. Trimming took 10 bases from V and 9 from J, leaving 18 bases between them. From germline, CDR1 is MNHNS and CDR2 SASEGT. This CDR3 spans 13 amino acids. CDR3 amino acids: CATLGPEGRELFF. The CDR3 region has the DNA TGTGCCACGCTCGGGCCTGAAGGCCGGGAGCTGTTTTTT.

The rearrangement joins TRBV5-3 to TRBJ1-6; the match to TRBD1 covers 7 bases. TRBV5-3 is given ORF status, its function remaining uncertain. The trim removed 4 bases at V and 9 bases at J, leaving 13 bases unmatched. This CDR3 spans 16 amino acids. CDR3 nucleotides: TGTGCCAGAAGCCGATGTACAGGGGCTTACGGTTCACCCCTCCACTTT. Translated: CARSRCTGAYGSPLHF.

The genes are TRBV7-2 and TRBJ2-4; 13 nucleotides line up with TRBD2. V shed 5 bases and J 0 bases; nucleotides not matched to a gene: 10. The length of the CDR3 is 19 residues. Per the germline V gene, CDR1 is SGHTA and CDR2 is FQGNSA. The CDR3 region is CASSRKLAGGILAKNIQYF. DNA of the CDR3: TGTGCCAGCAGCCGCAAACTAGCGGGGGGGATCCTAGCCAAAAACATTCAGTACTTC.